The sequence of this T cell receptor beta chain was determined in a study of cytomegalovirus exposure and HLA in healthy donors. General study findings and limits: In a later analysis, productive TCRs from donors in an Asian-associated ancestry cluster reportedly carried fewer N-insertions than the cohort mean.

Trimming removed 3 bases at V and 5 bases at J, with 8 bases between. CDR1 and CDR2 (germline): SGDLS, YYNGEE. The CDR3 consists of 13 residues. Vbeta (60) and Jbeta (13) primers were used in the PCR. TCRdb keeps only in-frame clones here, not all; method: immunoSEQ multiplex PCR. The sample yields about 86,000 clones, about three quarters seen once. With respect to this clone: Its antigen remains unknown.

This TCR was recovered from a male donor in good health and CMV-seropositive. Material: PBMCs. The chain combines TRBV9 with TRBJ1-4; D perhaps matches TRBD1 (6 bases). The chain's CDR3 is CASSAGGNEKLFF. In DNA, the CDR3 is TGTGCCAGCAGCGCGGGGGGCAATGAAAAACTGTTTTTT.